Below, 12 T cell receptor beta chains from the same sample are listed, as sequenced in a study of blood T cell repertoires in COVID-19. The protocol was immunoSEQ multiplex PCR, while the TCRdb copy is restricted to in-frame clones and leaves out a portion. Seen here are roughly 38,000 clones, approximately 69% observed once, and the top ten hold roughly a tenth. Sequencing input: peripheral blood. The origin of the receptors is a man aged 65 to 79 with COVID-19, enrolled during active disease.

This clone was detected only once. The J gene is TRBJ1-6, the V gene TRBV27, with 7 bases aligning to TRBD1. The J segment lost 10 bases and the V segment lost 8 bases, leaving 17 bases of the junction unmatched. CDR1 and CDR2 (germline): MNHEY, SMNVEV (reference sequence). CDR3 length equals 16 residues. The CDR3 reads CASQYAPGGQLSPLHF. The CDR3 DNA reads TGTGCCAGCCAATACGCCCCAGGGGGGCAACTCTCACCCCTCCACTTT.

The gene calls are TRBV19 and TRBJ2-7; D remains ambiguous. The CDR3 has 15 residues. Germline CDR1 and CDR2: LNHDA and SQIVND (reference sequence). With 5 bases removed from V and 1 base from J, the gap between germline ends came to 15 bases. The CDR3 here is CASSHLSFPSYEQYF. The CDR3 DNA reads TGTGCCAGTAGTCACCTGAGTTTCCCTTCCTACGAGCAGTACTTC.

This clone was recorded a few times. The V and J genes are TRBV6-5 and TRBJ2-7, with D possibly matching TRBD1 (6 bases). Trimming removed 10 bases from V and 2 bases from J, with 21 bases in between. The CDR3 spans 15 residues. CDR1 MNHEY and CDR2 SVGAGI come from the germline V gene. The DNA of the CDR3 is TGTGCCACCTCTCTAAGGTGGCAGGGGACCTACGAGCAGTACTTC. This gives the protein CATSLRWQGTYEQYF.

This clone showed up just a few times. The chain recombines TRBV10-3 with TRBJ1-1; unclear D gene. Germline V CDR1 and CDR2: ENHRY, SYGVKD. The CDR3 extends over 15 amino acids. V was pared by 7 bases and J by 7 bases, with 22 bases between. In DNA, the CDR3 is TGTGCCATCACTGAACGGGTACGGGAGGGCAGTGAAGCTTTCTTT. It translates to CAITERVREGSEAFF.

V gene TRBV4-1 combines with J gene TRBJ2-3, with TRBD2 matching over 8 bases. This CDR3 has 17 amino acids. CDR1 is MGHRA and CDR2 is YSYEKL in the germline V gene. V lost 0 bases, J lost 4 bases, and 9 bases stayed unmatched. DNA for the CDR3: TGCGCCAGCAGCCAAGATCAGGCGAGCGGGGGACCAGATACGCAGTATTTT. Protein product: CASSQDQASGGPDTQYF.

The rearrangement links TRBV2 to TRBJ1-5; D might be TRBD1 (6 bases). This CDR3 spans 14 amino acids. The germline V gene has CDR1 SNHLY and CDR2 FYNNEI. Trimming took 4 bases from V and 5 from J, leaving 12 bases between them. The CDR3 nucleotides are TGTGCCAGCAGTGCCAGGGGCAGTCATCAGCCCCAGCATTTT. It codes for CASSARGSHQPQHF.

A few counts support this clone. V gene TRBV27 combines with J gene TRBJ2-1, with D possibly being TRBD2 (6 bases). V lost 7 bases and J lost 6, with 10 bases in between. Germline CDR1 MNHEY, CDR2 SMNVEV (reference sequence). The CDR3 loop spans 12 amino acids. The CDR3 DNA is TGTGCCAGCACTAGCGTTGTCAATGAGCAGTTCTTC. Translated: CASTSVVNEQFF.

The V gene is TRBV28, the J gene TRBJ1-2, with D perhaps matching TRBD1 (5 bases). V shed 7 bases and J shed 4 bases, with 13 bases lying between them. CDR1 and CDR2 from the germline V gene are MDHEN and SYDVKM. This CDR3 spans 13 amino acids. The DNA of the CDR3 is TGTGCCAGCACCTCGGGGGGAACCTATGGCTACACCTTC. It specifies CASTSGGTYGYTF.

This clone was seen once. CDR3 in DNA: TGCGCCAGCAGCTTGACGGAGAATCAGCCCCAGCATTTT. This gives the protein CASSLTENQPQHF. The rearrangement uses TRBV5-1 and TRBJ1-5; D is uncertain. The CDR3 consists of 13 residues. Germline values: CDR1 SGHRS, CDR2 YFSETQ. Trimming removed 1 base at V and 4 bases at J, with 6 bases between. Full variable domain (outside the CDR3, taken from reference TRBV5-1 and TRBJ1-5): KAGVTQTPRYLIKTRGQQVTLSCSPISGHRSVSWYQQTPGQGLQFLFEYFSETQRNKGNFPGRFSGRQFSNSRSEMNVSTLELGDSALYLCASSLTENQPQHFGDGTRLSIL.

This clone has just a few counts. The V call is TRBV7-2, the J call TRBJ2-7; tentatively, D is TRBD1 (6 bases). The V end was cut by 2 bases, the J end by 3 bases, with 20 bases between. The V gene's germline CDR1 is SGHTA and CDR2 FQGNSA. The CDR3 runs 17 residues. CDR3 bases: TGTGCCAGCAGCTTAAGGGCGTCGGCAGGGGAGTACTACGAGCAGTACTTC. It translates to CASSLRASAGEYYEQYF.

The chain joins TRBV16 to TRBJ2-1; the D gene is possibly TRBD2 (7 bases). The germline CDR1 and CDR2 sequences are KGHSY and FQNENV. CDR3 length: 15 residues. V was shortened by 2 bases and J by 9 bases, with 17 bases between the two germline ends. The CDR3 reads CASSQGRGRGGEQFF. In DNA form, the CDR3 reads TGTGCCAGCAGCCAAGGCCGCGGGAGAGGGGGTGAGCAGTTCTTC. Drawing the rest from reference TRBV16 and TRBJ2-1, the complete variable domain is GEEVAQTPKHLVRGEGQKAKLYCAPIKGHSYVFWYQQVLKNEFKFLISFQNENVFDETGMPKERFSAKCLPNSPCSLEIQATKLEDSAVYFCASSQGRGRGGEQFFGPGTRLTVL.

The chain carries TRBV10-1 and TRBJ2-1; a possible D gene is TRBD2 (6 bases). V was pared by 8 bases and J by 1 base, with 12 bases between. The CDR3 is 14 amino acids. Germline lookup yields CDR1 WNHNN and CDR2 SYGVQD (reference sequence). This CDR3 reads CASSGLLSYNEQFF. CDR3 nucleotide sequence: TGCGCCAGCTCGGGACTCCTTTCCTACAATGAGCAGTTCTTC.